These 2 T cell receptor beta chains were sequenced from one sample in a study of CD4 T cells in relation to SARS-CoV-2 and coronaviruses (dated by TCRdb to the early 2020s). Receptor libraries were prepared by the immunoSEQ multiplex PCR assay. TCRdb obtained this table from immuneACCESS and retained in-frame rearrangements with V and J assigned. These tables miss some clones; where compared with another copy, unresolved V genes account for less than half of the shortfall, and the remainder is unexplained. In this sample the table shows tens of thousands of clones, 77% of which occur a single time. Of the sample, 2.5% to 3% is held by the ten largest clones. These TCRs' antigens remain unknown. The sample taken for sequencing was memory CD4+ T cells from PBMCs, cultured in vitro. This specimen's cell subset or site label, per the study, means: memory (non-naive) CD4+ T cells. The receptors come from an adult with COVID-19.

This clone was observed once. This chain connects TRBV3-1 (or the pseudogene TRBV3-2) to TRBJ2-4; 7 bases fit TRBD1. V was clipped by 0 bases and J by 0 bases; unmatched bases: 8. The CDR3 has 18 residues. Germline CDR1 LGHDT, CDR2 YNNKEL (reference sequence). The CDR3 coding sequence is TGTGCCAGCAGCCAAGATCGGCAGGGGGAAGTAGCCAAAAACATTCAGTACTTC. Residues: CASSQDRQGEVAKNIQYF.

This chain joins TRBV3-1 (or the pseudogene TRBV3-2) and TRBJ2-5, with no clear D. The CDR3 loop spans 12 amino acids. V lost 1 base and J lost 5, with 5 bases in between. Germline V lookup: CDR1 LGHDT, CDR2 YNNKEL (reference sequence). The CDR3 spells CASSQAEETQYF. DNA for the CDR3: TGTGCCAGCAGCCAAGCCGAGGAGACCCAGTACTTC.